A selection of T cell receptor beta chains follows, all from one sample in a study of blood T cells in healthy people across ages. TCRdb reprocessed the 5' RACE reads via MiXCR and lists one record per CDR3 protein. The table has about 1.8 million distinct CDR3 sequences, about 49% seen once. The source material was blood. These receptors all stem from a woman in her 40s in good health. CDR3s leave out the opening cysteine and the closing phenylalanine or tryptophan.

V: TRBV7-6; CDR3: ASSAEPQGVSTDTQY
V: TRBV28; CDR3: ASSLSTGGANVLT
V: TRBV5-5; CDR3: TSSPDYEQY
V: TRBV10-3; CDR3: AVQGQQQETQY
V: TRBV9; CDR3: ASSVVVGREPSNQPQH
V: TRBV12-3/TRBV12-4; CDR3: ASWTENSNQPQH
V: TRBV7-7; CDR3: ASSSRPRVRGSWRETQY
V: TRBV11-2; CDR3: ASRPDRGGWSPLH
V: TRBV5-1; CDR3: ASSPASDGSQETQY
V: TRBV6-5; CDR3: ASRLGTAGANVLT
V: TRBV6-5; CDR3: ASSYGTGGRTDTQY
V: TRBV7-2; CDR3: ASSLETGRWETQY
V: TRBV27; CDR3: ASSLSAGGNYGYT
V: TRBV6-1; CDR3: ASRAYYNEQF
V: TRBV7-9; CDR3: ASSSYGQGSTEAF
V: TRBV7-2; CDR3: ASSLDYSNQPQH
V: TRBV2; CDR3: ASSEEAGSSYNEQF